The 8 T cell receptor beta chains below come from one sample, sequenced in a study of spatial heterogeneity in lung cancer. Their specific antigens are unknown. The study's findings and limits: Intratumoral expanded alpha and beta TCR counts were found to track tumor mutation counts.

Time point reported: sample taken at primary tumor resection. A single record per CDR3 protein comes from TCRdb applying MiXCR to the 5' RACE reads. Of some 6,900 distinct CDR3 sequences detected, 13% to 15% appear once; the ten largest clones hold 8% to 10%. The sample consisted of lung tumor tissue, taken at surgery. The receptors shown here come from a male donor with early-stage non-small cell lung cancer.

This clonotype is labeled as medium-sized. In a library made to pick up alpha chains, this beta chain is a stray read with a size that means little. The rearrangement links TRBV10-3 to TRBJ1-5, with D unresolved. V lost 0 bases, J lost 2 bases, and 8 bases lay in between. CDR3 length equals 15 residues. CDR1 and CDR2 (germline): ENHRY, SYGVKD. As DNA, the CDR3 is TGTGCCATCAGTGAGTCGAGGGAAGGCAATCAGCCCCAGCATTTT. It yields the protein CAISESREGNQPQHF.

This clonotype was seen repeatedly, ten times or more. Since it is a stray read in a library aimed at alpha chains, this beta chain has a size that is not meaningful. This chain joins TRBV28 and TRBJ1-1; 11 bases align to TRBD1. This CDR3 contains 15 residues. V trimming: 5 bases; J trimming: 5 bases; junction bases outside the gene matches: 7. Germline V CDR1 and CDR2: MDHEN, SYDVKM. The CDR3: CASSVRTGGRTEAFF. The CDR3 DNA sequence: TGTGCCAGCAGTGTCCGGACAGGGGGCAGGACTGAAGCTTTCTTT.

By share, this clonotype ranks as medium-sized. This beta chain is an unintended read in a library built for alpha chains; its size means little. The CDR3 region is CASSKHLGDSNQPQHF. CDR3 DNA sequence: TGCGCCAGCAGCAAACATTTAGGGGACAGCAATCAGCCCCAGCATTTT. The rearrangement links TRBV4-3 to TRBJ1-5; possible D gene TRBD1, 5 bases. The CDR3 covers 16 residues. The V and J ends lost 5 bases and 1 base respectively, with 15 bases between them. Germline V gene data show CDR1 as LGHNA and CDR2 as YSLEER.

In this sample, this clonotype turned up a few times. This beta chain was picked up by a library intended for alpha chains and is off target, so its count carries little meaning. The chain has TRBV5-1 and TRBJ1-1; the D is unclear. Germline V gene sequence: CDR1 SGHRS, CDR2 YFSETQ. This CDR3 has 14 amino acids. Trimming stripped 0 bases from V and 1 base from J, with 7 bases between. Written as DNA, the CDR3 is TGCGCCAGCAGCTTGGGAGCAACGAACACTGAAGCTTTCTTT. Protein: CASSLGATNTEAFF.

This clonotype was observed at least ten times. This beta chain is an unintended read in a library built for alpha chains; its size means little. The rearrangement joins TRBV18 to TRBJ2-1; no firm D call. Germline V gives CDR1 KGHSH, CDR2 LQKENI. There are 12 residues in the CDR3. The V gene lost 3 bases and the J gene lost 13 bases, with 13 bases spanning the gap. CDR3 sequence (DNA): TGTGCCAGCTCACCCTCCGGACCCCAACAGTTCTTC. Translation gives CASSPSGPQQFF.

This clonotype was detected a few times. This beta chain is a stray sequence in a library constructed for alpha chains; its clone size is not meaningful. The chain couples TRBV6-2 or TRBV6-3 to TRBJ1-1; D ambiguous. This CDR3 is built from 14 residues. From germline, CDR1 is MNHEY and CDR2 SVGEGT. V was pared by 4 bases and J by 10 bases, with 19 bases between. The CDR3: CASSSSVNPSGAFF. The CDR3, as DNA: TGTGCCAGCAGTTCATCCGTAAACCCAAGTGGAGCTTTCTTT.

For this clonotype: The library was designed around alpha chains, so this beta chain is a stray read whose abundance carries little weight. The chain carries TRBV7-2 and TRBJ1-5, with TRBD1 identical over 10 bases. The V gene end was trimmed by 5 bases and the J gene end by 6 bases; junction bases not matched to a gene: 7. The CDR3 spans 15 residues. Per germline, CDR1 SGHTA and CDR2 FQGNSA. Here the CDR3 DNA reads TGTGCCAGCAGCACAAGGACAGGGGGGCGTCAGCCCCAGCATTTT. This translates into CASSTRTGGRQPQHF.

At least ten counts were recorded for this clonotype. Within a library made for alpha chains, this beta chain is off target, and its count is uninformative. V usage is TRBV29-1 and J usage is TRBJ1-1; 7 bases align to TRBD1. The CDR3 has 15 amino acids. The junction had 11 bases not matched to a gene; V was cut back by 7 bases and J by 0 bases. Germline V gene lookup returns CDR1 SQVTM and CDR2 ANQGSEA. As DNA, the CDR3 is TGCAGCGCCGTTCCGGGACAGTGGTTGAACACTGAAGCTTTCTTT. It yields the protein CSAVPGQWLNTEAFF. The whole variable domain, remainder taken from reference TRBV29-1 and TRBJ1-1, is SAVISQKPSRDICQRGTSLTIQCQVDSQVTMMFWYRQQPGQSLTLIATANQGSEATYESGFVIDKFPISRPNLTFSTLTVSNMSPEDSSIYLCSAVPGQWLNTEAFFGQGTRLTVV.